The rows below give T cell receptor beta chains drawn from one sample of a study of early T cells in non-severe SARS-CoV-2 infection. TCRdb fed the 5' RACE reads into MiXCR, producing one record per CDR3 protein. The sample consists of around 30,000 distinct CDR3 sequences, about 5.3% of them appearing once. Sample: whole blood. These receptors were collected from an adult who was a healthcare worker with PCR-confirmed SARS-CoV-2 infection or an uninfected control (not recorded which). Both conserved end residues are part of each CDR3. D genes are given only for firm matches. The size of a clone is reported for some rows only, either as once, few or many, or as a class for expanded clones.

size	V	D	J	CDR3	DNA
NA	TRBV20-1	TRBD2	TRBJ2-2	CSARPATGGPTGELFF	TGCAGTGCTAGACCCGCTACGGGGGGGCCAACCGGGGAGCTGTTTTTT
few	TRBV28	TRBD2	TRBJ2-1	CASSSPGTSGSNEQFF	TGTGCCAGCAGTTCCCCCGGGACTAGTGGGAGCAATGAGCAGTTCTTC
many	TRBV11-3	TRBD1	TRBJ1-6	CASSQNRDRVYFFNSPLHF	TGTGCCAGCAGCCAGAACCGGGACAGGGTTTACTTTTTTAATTCACCCCTCCACTTT
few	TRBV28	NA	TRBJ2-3	CASSHSGFTDTQYF	TGTGCCAGCAGCCATTCGGGATTTACAGATACGCAGTATTTT
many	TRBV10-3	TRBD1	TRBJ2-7	CAISVRDRGSYEQYF	TGTGCCATCAGTGTACGGGACAGGGGGTCCTACGAGCAGTACTTC
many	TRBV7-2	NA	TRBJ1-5	CASSLYTNQPQHF	TGTGCCAGCAGCCTGTACACGAATCAGCCCCAGCATTTT
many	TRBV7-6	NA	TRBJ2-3	CASSLAPSRDTQYF	TGTGCCAGCAGCTTAGCCCCTAGTCGAGATACGCAGTATTTT
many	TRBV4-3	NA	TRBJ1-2	CASSQELREEGYTF	TGCGCCAGCAGCCAAGAACTCAGGGAGGAAGGCTACACCTTC
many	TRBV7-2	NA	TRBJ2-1	CASSLGGSENEQFF	TGTGCCAGCAGCTTGGGGGGTTCTGAAAATGAGCAGTTCTTC
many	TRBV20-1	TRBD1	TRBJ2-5	CSARDPRGPGETQYF	TGCAGTGCTAGAGATCCCAGGGGGCCCGGTGAGACCCAGTACTTC
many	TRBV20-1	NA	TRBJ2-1	CSAAALRNEQFF	TGCAGTGCTGCCGCCCTGCGCAATGAGCAGTTCTTC
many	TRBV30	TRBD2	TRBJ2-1	CAWSVSGGEQFF	TGTGCCTGGAGTGTAAGCGGGGGAGAGCAGTTCTTC
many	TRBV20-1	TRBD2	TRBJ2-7	CSASPGLAAYEQYF	TGCAGTGCCTCGCCGGGACTAGCGGCCTACGAGCAGTACTTC
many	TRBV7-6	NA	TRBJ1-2	CASSSTEDYGYTF	TGTGCCAGCAGCTCGACAGAGGATTATGGCTACACCTTC
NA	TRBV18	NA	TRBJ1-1	CASSPGGPKNTEAFF	TGTGCCAGCTCACCCGGGGGACCGAAGAACACTGAAGCTTTCTTT
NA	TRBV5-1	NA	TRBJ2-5	CASSLRAQETQYF	TGCGCCAGCAGCTTGAGGGCCCAAGAGACCCAGTACTTC
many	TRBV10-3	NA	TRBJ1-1	CAITQDRTEAFF	TGTGCCATCACTCAGGATCGCACTGAAGCTTTCTTT
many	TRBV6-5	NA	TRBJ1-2	CASSYSFRDDGYTF	TGTGCCAGCAGTTACTCGTTCAGGGACGACGGCTACACCTTC
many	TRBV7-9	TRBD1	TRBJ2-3	CASTIGGGSTDTQYF	TGTGCCAGCACTATAGGGGGCGGGAGCACAGATACGCAGTATTTT
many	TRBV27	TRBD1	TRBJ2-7	CASSLRTGAYEQYF	TGTGCCAGCAGTTTACGGACAGGGGCTTACGAGCAGTACTTC
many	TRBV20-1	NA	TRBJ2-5	CSARDTRLQETQYF	TGCAGTGCTAGAGATACCCGATTACAAGAGACCCAGTACTTC
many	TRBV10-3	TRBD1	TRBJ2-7	CAISDPGQATYEQYF	TGTGCCATCAGTGACCCCGGACAGGCTACCTACGAGCAGTACTTC
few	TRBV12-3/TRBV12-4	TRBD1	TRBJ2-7	CASSYGQGEYEQYF	TGTGCCAGCAGTTACGGACAGGGGGAATACGAGCAGTACTTC
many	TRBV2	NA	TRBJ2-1	CASSERTEEFF	TGTGCCAGCAGTGAAAGGACAGAGGAGTTCTTC
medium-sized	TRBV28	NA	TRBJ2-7	CASSLGTAGEQYF	TGTGCCAGCAGTTTGGGCACGGCGGGAGAGCAGTACTTC
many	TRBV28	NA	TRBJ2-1	CASSLRQGREQFF	TGTGCCAGCAGTTTACGTCAGGGACGGGAGCAGTTCTTC
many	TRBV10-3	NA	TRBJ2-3	CAISEGPITTQYF	TGTGCCATCAGTGAGGGTCCGATTACAACGCAGTATTTT
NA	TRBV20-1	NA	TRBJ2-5	CSASRTGETQYF	TGCAGTGCTAGTAGGACCGGAGAGACCCAGTACTTC
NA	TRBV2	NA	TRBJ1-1	CASSDSWAGSNTEAFF	TGTGCCAGCAGTGATTCTTGGGCAGGGTCGAACACTGAAGCTTTCTTT
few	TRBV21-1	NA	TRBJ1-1	CASTKDNFVEGITEAFF	TGTGCCAGCACGAAGGATAACTTTGTAGAGGGGATCACTGAAGCTTTCTTT
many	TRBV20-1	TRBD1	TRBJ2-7	CSARLRDRATYEQYF	TGCAGTGCTAGACTCCGGGACAGGGCGACCTACGAGCAGTACTTC
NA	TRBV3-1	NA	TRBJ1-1	CASSQEWNTEAFF	TGTGCCAGCAGCCAAGAGTGGAACACTGAAGCTTTCTTT
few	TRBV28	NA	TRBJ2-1	CASSFGGSLAYNEQFF	TGTGCCAGCAGTTTTGGAGGGAGCCTAGCCTACAATGAGCAGTTCTTC
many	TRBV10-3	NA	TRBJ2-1	CATAGQTMLSSYNEQFF	TGTGCCACCGCGGGACAGACTATGCTAAGCTCCTACAATGAGCAGTTCTTC
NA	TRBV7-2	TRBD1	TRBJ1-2	CASSLGGQGALFGYTF	TGTGCCAGCAGCTTAGGGGGACAGGGGGCTTTATTTGGCTACACCTTC
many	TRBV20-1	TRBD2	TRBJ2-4	CSARDPTSGYTKNIQYF	TGCAGTGCTAGAGATCCCACTAGCGGGTATACCAAAAACATTCAGTACTTC
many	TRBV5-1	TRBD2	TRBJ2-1	CASSTTSGNNEQFF	TGCGCCAGCAGCACGACTAGCGGAAACAATGAGCAGTTCTTC
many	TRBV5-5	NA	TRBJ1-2	CASSLALSTSFEGYTF	TGTGCCAGCAGCTTGGCCTTAAGTACTTCATTCGAAGGCTACACCTTC
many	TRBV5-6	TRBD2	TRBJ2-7	CASSSSGTYEQYF	TGTGCCAGCAGTTCTAGCGGGACCTACGAGCAGTACTTC
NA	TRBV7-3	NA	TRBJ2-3	CASSSTGMIGTDTQYF	TGTGCCAGCAGCTCTACAGGGATGATAGGCACAGATACGCAGTATTTT
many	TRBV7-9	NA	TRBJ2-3	CASSSPGGGRTDTQYF	TGTGCCAGCAGCTCCCCCGGGGGAGGACGCACAGATACGCAGTATTTT
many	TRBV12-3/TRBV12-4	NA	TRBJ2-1	CASSLPAGRGNEQFF	TGTGCCAGCAGTTTACCGGCGGGAAGGGGCAATGAGCAGTTCTTC
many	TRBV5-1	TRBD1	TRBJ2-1	CASSLAGQYGNEQFF	TGCGCCAGCAGCTTGGCGGGACAGTATGGCAATGAGCAGTTCTTC
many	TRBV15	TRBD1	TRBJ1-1	CATRRVLGTVRAEAFF	TGTGCCACCAGAAGAGTCCTTGGGACAGTTCGGGCTGAAGCTTTCTTT
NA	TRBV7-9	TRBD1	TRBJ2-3	CASSPPIRGRNTDTQYF	TGTGCCAGCAGCCCGCCCATCAGGGGGCGGAACACAGATACGCAGTATTTT
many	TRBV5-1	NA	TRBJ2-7	CASSLAGTSGGYEQYF	TGCGCCAGCAGCTTGGCCGGGACCTCAGGCGGGTACGAGCAGTACTTC
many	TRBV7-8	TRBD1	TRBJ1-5	CASSLGGTGPFNQPQHF	TGTGCCAGCAGCTTAGGAGGGACAGGACCCTTCAATCAGCCCCAGCATTTT
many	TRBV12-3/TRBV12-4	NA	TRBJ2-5	CASSPQTGRETQYF	TGTGCCAGCAGTCCTCAGACAGGTCGAGAGACCCAGTACTTC
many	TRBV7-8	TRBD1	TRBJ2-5	CASSMGQGQETQYF	TGTGCCAGCAGCATGGGACAGGGACAAGAGACCCAGTACTTC
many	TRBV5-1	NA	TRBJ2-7	CASSLGGSQSYEQYF	TGCGCCAGCAGCTTGGGTGGGAGCCAGAGCTACGAGCAGTACTTC
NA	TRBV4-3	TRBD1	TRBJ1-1	CASSRITGGGGYTEAFF	TGCGCCAGCAGCCGAATAACAGGGGGCGGGGGGTACACTGAAGCTTTCTTT
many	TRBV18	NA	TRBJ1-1	CASSPSETANEAFF	TGTGCCAGCTCACCTTCCGAGACGGCAAATGAAGCTTTCTTT
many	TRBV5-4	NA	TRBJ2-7	CASSLGWEPSSYEQYF	TGTGCCAGCAGCTTGGGCTGGGAACCGAGCTCCTACGAGCAGTACTTC